This T cell receptor beta chain emerged from a study of metastatic and nonmetastatic thyroid tumors (TCRdb year 2020). For the study in its entirety: Repertoires from peripheral blood and from tumor or nodule tissue samples of malignant and benign thyroid patients were compared.

CDR1 and CDR2, per the germline V gene, are SGDLS and YYNGEE. V loses 7 bases, J loses 3 bases, and the germline ends lie 2 bases apart. From its cysteine to its phenylalanine, the CDR3 spans 11 amino acids. The read is trimmed to its CDR3 DNA, 33 bases read in frame from base 1. Overall study outcomes, separate from this receptor: In both blood and tumor samples, malignant tumors were reported to have significantly higher TCR beta diversity than benign nodules.

No patient had received any treatment before thyroid surgery. Using T-cell receptor beta sequencing, the researchers looked back retrospectively at clinical samples from patients, gathered between the early 2010s and the late 2010s. As concerns this clone: Its antigen is unknown. No much larger clone exists at a distance of one base, and base qualities are not known.

The library was made by PCR. Data came from an Illumina HiSeq 4000. The TCR beta-chain CDR3 region of each patient was profiled by high-throughput sequencing. The authors processed their data as follows. The researchers built a classifier to tell apart papillary thyroid cancer patients with distant metastasis, based on CDR3 differences among clinicopathological groups. Repertoire diversity was assessed with the Shannon index, and tumor-blood repertoire similarity with the Morisita-Horn index. The raw public data were reprocessed by TCRdb itself: fastp quality trimming at Q25, MiXCR clonotype calling, in-frame beta chains only. These V and J calls are TCRdb output, not the study's own analysis. Counted in this sample were under 35,000 clones; approximately 40% of them appeared once. In total, the top ten clones hold 22% of the sample.

The receptor chain draws on TRBV9 and TRBJ2-6; the D segment cannot be called with confidence. Sequences were obtained from tumor tissue. This receptor was taken from a female donor with papillary thyroid cancer or a benign thyroid nodule (not recorded which). Some clones in this sample may be carry-over from other donors' samples. The nucleotide sequence is TGTGCCAGCTATGGGGCCAACGTCCTGACTTTC. This encodes CASYGANVLTF.